This T cell receptor beta chain was retrieved from a study of blood T cell repertoires in COVID-19. The CDR3 has 16 residues. V lost 8 bases, J lost 2 bases, and 12 bases stayed unmatched. Germline V CDR1 and CDR2: LGHDT, YNNKEL (reference sequence). Per the study methods: Scientists estimated how many nucleated cells there were by amplifying reference gene primers. The table came from immunoSEQ multiplex PCR; TCRdb's copy has only in-frame clones and leaves some out. The V and J calls and clone size come from that table; D and trimming were worked out from the DNA. Of about 180,000 clones in the sample, roughly 88% were seen once.

This TCR derives from a woman aged 25 to 39 who had recovered from COVID-19. Sequencing used PBMCs or T cells enriched from blood (not recorded which). This chain connects TRBV3-1 (or the pseudogene TRBV3-2) to TRBJ2-7; 10 positions match TRBD2. CDR3 sequence reads: CASARLAGARTYEQYF. CDR3 sequence (DNA): TGTGCCAGCGCCCGGCTAGCGGGAGCGAGAACCTACGAGCAGTACTTC.